This is a list of T cell receptor beta chains from one sample in a study of blood T cell repertoires in COVID-19. Sequencing was performed with immunoSEQ multiplex PCR; in TCRdb, only in-frame clones are kept and a portion is missing. The table has 170,000 or so clones, 75% to 80% seen once. The material sequenced was peripheral blood. The origin of the receptors is a woman in her 70s with acute or convalescent COVID-19. The conserved cysteine and the conserved F or W are not part of the CDR3 here.

>TRBV29-1|TRBJ2-2
SVDSGGTGELF
>TRBV6-5|TRBJ1-3
ASSSRWRTGNTIY
>TRBV5-6|TRBJ2-6
ASSWDRLSGANVLT
>TRBV29-1|TRBJ1-2
SVGQGRDYGYT
>TRBV29-1|TRBJ2-1
SVGTSGTYEQF
>TRBV30|TRBJ1-1
AWSPYRVNTEAF
>TRBV13|TRBJ1-2
ASSLGRTLNYGYT
>TRBV4-1|TRBJ1-5
ASSQGLQGGRNQPQH
>TRBV5-1|TRBJ2-3
ASSTITGTYTDTQY
>TRBV2|TRBJ2-1
ASSRTTRNEQF
>TRBV3-1/TRBV3-2|TRBJ2-2
ASSQGNRDTGELF
>TRBV27|TRBJ2-1
ASSLTSGDSYNEQF
>TRBV19|TRBJ1-1
ASSIGAGIAAEAF
>TRBV5-4|TRBJ2-1
ASSHGLDYNEQF
>TRBV5-4|TRBJ2-7
ASSSVGQGKDEQY
>TRBV25-1|TRBJ2-3
ASSPSGRAIDTQY
>TRBV4-1|TRBJ1-2
ASSQGPGLESYGYT
>TRBV7-9|TRBJ2-5
ASSHRARGETQY
>TRBV18|TRBJ2-7
ASSAILGQGFYEQY
>TRBV3-1/TRBV3-2|TRBJ2-7
ASSQDEEIPGYEQY
>TRBV10-3|TRBJ1-1
AISVSDGTEAF
>TRBV5-6|TRBJ2-3
ASSAMTSGTDTQY
>TRBV10-2|TRBJ2-7
ASRGGSLAGGTYEQY
>TRBV6-5|TRBJ2-7
ASRRLAGVDEQY
>TRBV7-2|TRBJ2-5
ASSPGLAGGVGETQY
>TRBV5-4|TRBJ2-1
ASSSGLAGAGQF
>TRBV2|TRBJ1-5
ASAQYSNQPQH
>TRBV4-1|TRBJ1-6
ASSRQQEGSPLH
>TRBV10-3|TRBJ2-1
ATGNNEQF
>TRBV5-5|TRBJ1-1
ASSFAGNTEAF
>TRBV25-1|TRBJ2-2
ASSEYKGAGSTGELF
>TRBV5-1|TRBJ2-7
ASSLALRNPDRECVHYEQY
>TRBV11-2|TRBJ2-4
ASNLRLAGYDFAKNIQY
>TRBV11-3|TRBJ2-1
ASSLTSGSRYNEQF
>TRBV5-1|TRBJ2-5
ASSPSTGEETQY
>TRBV5-4|TRBJ2-1
ASSLGQYNEQF
>TRBV6-5|TRBJ2-2
ASRELANTGELF